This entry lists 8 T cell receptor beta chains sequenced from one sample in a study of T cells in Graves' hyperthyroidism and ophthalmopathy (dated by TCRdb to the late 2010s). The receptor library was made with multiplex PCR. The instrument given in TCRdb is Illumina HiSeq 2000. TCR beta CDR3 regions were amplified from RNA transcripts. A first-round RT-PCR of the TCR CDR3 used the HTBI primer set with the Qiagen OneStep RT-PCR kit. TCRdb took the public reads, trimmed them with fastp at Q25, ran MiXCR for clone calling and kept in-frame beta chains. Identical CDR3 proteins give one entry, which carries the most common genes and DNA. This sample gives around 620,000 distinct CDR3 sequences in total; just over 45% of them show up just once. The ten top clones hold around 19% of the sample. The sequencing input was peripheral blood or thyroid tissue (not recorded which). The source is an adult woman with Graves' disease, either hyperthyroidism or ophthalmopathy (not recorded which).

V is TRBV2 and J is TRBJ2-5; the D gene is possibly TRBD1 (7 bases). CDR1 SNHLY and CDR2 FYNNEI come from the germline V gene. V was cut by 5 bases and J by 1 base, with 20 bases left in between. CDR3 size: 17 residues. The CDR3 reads CASSLAGAGGLQETQYF. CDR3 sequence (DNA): TGTGCCAGCAGTTTAGCAGGGGCAGGGGGGCTCCAAGAGACCCAGTACTTC.

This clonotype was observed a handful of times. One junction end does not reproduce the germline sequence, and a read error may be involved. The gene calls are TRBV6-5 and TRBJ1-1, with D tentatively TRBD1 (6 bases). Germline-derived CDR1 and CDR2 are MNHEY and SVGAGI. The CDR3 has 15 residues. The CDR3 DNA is TGTGCCATCAGTGAATCCGGGACAAGGAACACTGAAGCTTTCTTT. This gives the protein CAISESGTRNTEAFF.

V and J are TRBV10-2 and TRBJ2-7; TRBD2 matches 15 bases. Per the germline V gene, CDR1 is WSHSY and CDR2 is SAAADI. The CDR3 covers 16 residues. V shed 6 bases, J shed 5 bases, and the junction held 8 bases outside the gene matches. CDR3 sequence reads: CASSAGLAGGLNEQYF. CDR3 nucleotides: TGCGCCAGCAGCGCCGGACTAGCGGGAGGGCTCAACGAGCAGTACTTC.

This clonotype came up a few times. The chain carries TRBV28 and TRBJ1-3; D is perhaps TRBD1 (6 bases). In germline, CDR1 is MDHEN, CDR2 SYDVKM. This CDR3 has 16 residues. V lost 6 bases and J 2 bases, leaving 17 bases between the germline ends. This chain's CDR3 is CASSPTWKGAGNTIYF. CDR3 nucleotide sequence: TGTGCCAGCAGCCCGACGTGGAAGGGGGCTGGAAACACCATATATTTT.

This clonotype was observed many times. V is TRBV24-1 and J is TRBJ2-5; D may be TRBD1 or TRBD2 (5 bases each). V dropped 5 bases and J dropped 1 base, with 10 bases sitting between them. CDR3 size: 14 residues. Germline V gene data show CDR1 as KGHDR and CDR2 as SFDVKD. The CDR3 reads CATSAGGSQETQYF. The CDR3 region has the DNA TGTGCCACCAGTGCTGGGGGAAGCCAAGAGACCCAGTACTTC.

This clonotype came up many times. CDR3 DNA: TGCGCCAGCAGCTTCCCGGGTCCCGAGCAGTACTTC. Protein: CASSFPGPEQYF. The rearrangement links TRBV5-1 to TRBJ2-7; unclear D gene. CDR3 length: 12 residues. V shed 2 bases and J shed 6 bases, with 9 bases lying between them. From germline, CDR1 is SGHRS and CDR2 YFSETQ. The whole variable domain, remainder taken from reference TRBV5-1 and TRBJ2-7, is KAGVTQTPRYLIKTRGQQVTLSCSPISGHRSVSWYQQTPGQGLQFLFEYFSETQRNKGNFPGRFSGRQFSNSRSEMNVSTLELGDSALYLCASSFPGPEQYFGPGTRLTVT.

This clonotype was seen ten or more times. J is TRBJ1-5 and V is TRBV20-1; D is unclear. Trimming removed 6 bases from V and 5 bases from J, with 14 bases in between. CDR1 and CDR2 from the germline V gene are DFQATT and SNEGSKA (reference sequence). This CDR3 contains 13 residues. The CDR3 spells CSALRRKDQPQHF. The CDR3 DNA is TGCAGTGCCCTACGGAGAAAAGATCAGCCCCAGCATTTT.

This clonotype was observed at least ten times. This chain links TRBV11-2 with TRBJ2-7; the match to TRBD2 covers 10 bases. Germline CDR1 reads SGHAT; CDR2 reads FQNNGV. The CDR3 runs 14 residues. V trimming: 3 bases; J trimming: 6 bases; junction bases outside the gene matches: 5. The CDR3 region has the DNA TGTGCCAGCAGCTTTAGCGGGAGGCTGCTCGAGCAGTACTTC. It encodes CASSFSGRLLEQYF.